Listed below are T cell receptor beta chains from one sample, sequenced in a study of blood T cells in healthy people across ages. MiXCR, run by TCRdb on the 5' RACE reads, gives a single entry per CDR3 protein. Of approximately 730,000 distinct CDR3 sequences detected, about 53% appear once; the ten largest clones hold around 40%. The sequenced material came from blood. The receptors stem from a man older than 75 in good health. The CDR3 runs from the conserved cysteine through the conserved F or W. D genes are given only for firm matches. Clone sizes are given selectively: once, few, many, or a class where the clone is expanded.

>TRBV29-1|-|-|TRBJ2-3
CSVEVLRATSTDTQYF
TGCAGCGTTGAAGTATTGAGGGCCACTAGCACAGATACGCAGTATTTT
>TRBV28|-|TRBD1|TRBJ1-4
CASSFPQTGTNEKLFF
TGTGCCAGCAGTTTCCCTCAGACAGGGACTAATGAAAAACTGTTTTTT
>TRBV6-5|-|TRBD1|TRBJ2-1
CASSAPGTGEQFF
TGTGCCAGCAGTGCTCCCGGGACAGGTGAGCAGTTCTTC
>TRBV5-1|few|TRBD2|TRBJ2-1
CASSLGAGGPDNEQFF
TGCGCCAGCAGCTTGGGAGCGGGAGGGCCCGACAATGAGCAGTTCTTC
>TRBV25-1|-|-|TRBJ2-1
CATKAPGPALNEQFF
TGTGCCACCAAAGCGCCGGGACCGGCACTTAATGAGCAGTTCTTC
>TRBV11-1|once|-|TRBJ2-2
CASSLTATANTGELFF
TGTGCCAGCAGCTTGACCGCGACGGCGAACACCGGGGAGCTGTTTTTT
>TRBV24-1|few|TRBD2|TRBJ2-7
CATSDAGTSGSYEQYF
TGTGCCACCAGTGACGCAGGGACTAGCGGATCCTACGAGCAGTACTTC
>TRBV4-2|once|-|TRBJ2-1
CASSQLTVAEYNEQFF
TGTGCCAGCAGCCAACTGACGGTAGCGGAATACAATGAGCAGTTCTTC
>TRBV20-1|-|-|TRBJ1-5
CSARRTDRPQHF
TGCAGTGCTAGGAGGACCGACAGGCCCCAGCATTTT
>TRBV2|-|-|TRBJ1-5
CASSAEYNQPQHF
TGTGCCAGCAGTGCGGAATACAATCAGCCCCAGCATTTT
>TRBV3-1|-|TRBD2|TRBJ2-3
CASSPSSGSSDRYAYF
TGTGCCAGCAGCCCCTCTAGCGGGAGTTCCGACAGATACGCGTATTTT
>TRBV6-1|-|-|TRBJ2-6
CASSELSGANVLTF
TGTGCCAGCAGTGAACTATCTGGGGCCAACGTCCTGACTTTC
>TRBV5-6|-|TRBD2|TRBJ2-1
CASNGLAPYNEQFF
TGTGCCAGCAACGGACTAGCGCCCTACAATGAGCAGTTCTTC
>TRBV18|-|-|TRBJ2-5
CASSPLGKGAETQYF
TGTGCCAGCTCACCATTAGGCAAGGGCGCGGAGACCCAGTACTTC
>TRBV14|-|-|TRBJ2-7
CASSQVFGGAYEQYF
TGTGCCAGCAGCCAAGTCTTCGGCGGAGCCTACGAGCAGTACTTC
>TRBV28|-|TRBD1|TRBJ2-1
CASRPGTGPYNERFF
TGTGCCAGCAGGCCCGGGACAGGGCCTTACAATGAGCGGTTCTTC
>TRBV3-1|-|-|TRBJ2-6
CASSQEVYGVGANALTF
TGTGCCAGCAGCCAAGAGGTTTATGGGGTTGGGGCCAACGCCCTGACTTTC
>TRBV2|-|TRBD2|TRBJ2-3
CASSEARAGDGTDTQYF
TGTGCCAGCAGTGAAGCACGAGCGGGAGATGGCACAGATACGCAGTATTTT
>TRBV7-2|-|-|TRBJ2-2
CASSRTGANTGELFF
TGTGCCAGCAGTCGAACCGGGGCGAACACCGGGGAGCTGTTTTTT
>TRBV24-1|-|-|TRBJ2-7
CATSGATYNEQYF
TGTGCCACCAGTGGGGCCACTTACAATGAGCAGTACTTC
>TRBV28|few|-|TRBJ2-5
CATSSEGISETQYF
TGTGCCACCTCCTCCGAGGGGATCTCAGAGACCCAGTACTTC
>TRBV12-3/TRBV12-4|-|TRBD2|TRBJ2-1
CASSRGASGKGGSYNEQFF
TGTGCCAGCAGTCGAGGGGCTAGCGGGAAAGGGGGGTCCTACAATGAGCAGTTCTTC
>TRBV24-1|-|-|TRBJ2-7
CATSDSGSLVSYEQYF
TGTGCCACCAGTGATTCTGGCAGTTTAGTCTCCTACGAGCAGTACTTC
>TRBV3-1|-|TRBD2|TRBJ2-7
CASSQGLAGMGEQYF
TGTGCCAGCAGCCAAGGACTAGCGGGTATGGGCGAGCAGTACTTC
>TRBV5-1|-|-|TRBJ2-1
CASSKGDMDEQFF
TGCGCCAGCAGCAAGGGAGACATGGATGAGCAGTTCTTC
>TRBV29-1|few|TRBD1|TRBJ1-2
CSNPGGKSYGYTF
TGCAGCAATCCAGGGGGGAAGAGCTATGGCTACACCTTC
>TRBV3-1|-|-|TRBJ1-2
CASSQEGRHYYGYTF
TGTGCCAGCAGCCAAGAGGGGCGGCATTACTATGGCTACACCTTC
>TRBV20-1|-|-|TRBJ2-7
CSATRAERRAYEQYF
TGCAGTGCCACTCGCGCCGAAAGAAGGGCCTACGAGCAGTACTTC
>TRBV20-1|-|-|TRBJ2-5
CSGAGQLETQYF
TGCAGTGGGGCAGGGCAATTAGAGACCCAGTACTTC
>TRBV7-3|-|TRBD2|TRBJ2-3
CASSHGLAETDTQYF
TGTGCCAGCAGCCATGGACTAGCCGAGACAGATACGCAGTATTTT
>TRBV27|-|TRBD1|TRBJ1-2
CASSLLSTGTGKMYYGYTF
TGTGCCAGCAGTTTACTGTCGACGGGGACAGGGAAGATGTATTATGGCTACACCTTC
>TRBV3-1|-|TRBD2|TRBJ2-1
CASSRPRLAAYNEQFF
TGTGCCAGCAGCCGCCCCAGACTAGCGGCCTACAATGAGCAGTTCTTC
>TRBV2|once|-|TRBJ2-1
CASPWDEQFF
TGTGCCAGCCCTTGGGATGAGCAGTTCTTC
>TRBV7-9|-|-|TRBJ2-3
CASSPPVAQRFTDTQYF
TGTGCCAGCAGCCCCCCGGTGGCTCAGCGGTTCACAGATACGCAGTATTTT
>TRBV11-2|-|TRBD1|TRBJ1-4
CASSLGDRHDEKLFF
TGTGCCAGCAGCTTAGGGGACAGGCATGATGAAAAACTGTTTTTT
>TRBV20-1|-|TRBD2|TRBJ2-7
CSARDPTSGSPEQYF
TGCAGTGCTAGAGATCCTACTAGCGGGAGCCCTGAGCAGTACTTC
>TRBV5-6|-|-|TRBJ2-1
CASSYRGVSSYNEQFF
TGTGCCAGCAGCTATCGGGGCGTTAGCTCCTACAATGAGCAGTTCTTC
>TRBV6-2/TRBV6-3|few|-|TRBJ2-7
CASTYLPSGLLIYEQYF
TGTGCCAGCACCTACCTCCCCAGCGGCCTATTAATCTACGAGCAGTACTTC
>TRBV20-1|-|TRBD1|TRBJ1-2
CSARGRRQGGFRYTF
TGCAGTGCTAGAGGGAGAAGACAGGGCGGGTTTCGCTACACCTTC
>TRBV27|-|TRBD1|TRBJ2-2
CASSLLAGGTGITGELFF
TGTGCCAGCAGTTTATTGGCCGGCGGGACAGGGATAACCGGGGAGCTGTTTTTT
>TRBV9|-|-|TRBJ2-7
CASSPAAGSYEQYF
TGTGCCAGCAGCCCCGCCGCGGGCTCCTACGAGCAGTACTTC
>TRBV7-2|-|-|TRBJ2-3
CASSLAARGGAYF
TGTGCCAGCAGCTTAGCGGCAAGGGGCGGAGCGTATTTT
>TRBV12-3/TRBV12-4|-|TRBD1|TRBJ2-3
CASRPDRERYAYF
TGTGCCAGCAGACCGGACAGGGAGAGATACGCGTATTTT